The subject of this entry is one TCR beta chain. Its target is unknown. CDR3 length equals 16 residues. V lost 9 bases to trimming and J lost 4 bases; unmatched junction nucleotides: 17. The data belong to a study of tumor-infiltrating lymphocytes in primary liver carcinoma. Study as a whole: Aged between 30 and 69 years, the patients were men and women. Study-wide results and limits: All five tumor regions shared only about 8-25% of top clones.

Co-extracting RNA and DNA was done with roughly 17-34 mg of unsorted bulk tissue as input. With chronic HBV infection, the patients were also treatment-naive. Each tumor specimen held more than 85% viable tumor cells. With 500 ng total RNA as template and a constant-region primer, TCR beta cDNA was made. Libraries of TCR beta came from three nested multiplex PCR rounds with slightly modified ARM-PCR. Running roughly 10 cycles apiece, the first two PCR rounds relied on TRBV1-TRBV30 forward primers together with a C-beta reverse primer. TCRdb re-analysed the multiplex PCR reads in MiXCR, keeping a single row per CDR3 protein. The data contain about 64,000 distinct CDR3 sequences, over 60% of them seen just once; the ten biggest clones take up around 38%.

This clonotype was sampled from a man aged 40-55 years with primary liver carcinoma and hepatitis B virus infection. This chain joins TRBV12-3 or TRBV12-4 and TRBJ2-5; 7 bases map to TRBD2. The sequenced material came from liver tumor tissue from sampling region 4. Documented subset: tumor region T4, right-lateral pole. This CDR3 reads CASRRTSGVPRETQYF. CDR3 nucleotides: TGTGCCAGTAGACGAACGAGCGGGGTCCCCAGAGAGACCCAGTACTTC.